The 18 T cell receptor beta chains listed next were all sequenced from one sample in a study of preoperative IRX-2 immunotherapy in early breast cancer (dated by TCRdb to 2018 to 2020). The treatment or condition label for this specimen denotes: preoperative locoregional IRX-2 cytokine immunotherapy. Library generation was performed with the immunoSEQ multiplex PCR assay. Imported from immuneACCESS, the table was reduced by TCRdb to in-frame sequences with V and J called. These copies leave out some clones; in studies compared against another copy, an unresolved V gene accounts for under half, and the cause of the remainder is not known. A total of around 34,000 clones appear in this sample, about 95% of them only once. The ten most abundant clones make up 5% to 7% of the sample. Sampling was done from a patient treated with IRX-2 immunotherapy. These receptors were obtained from a human donor with breast cancer.

This chain uses TRBV18 with TRBJ1-1, with 8 bases aligning to TRBD1. Germline V gene lookup returns CDR1 KGHSH and CDR2 LQKENI. CDR3 length: 16 amino acids. J lost 0 bases, V lost 5 bases, and 8 bases had no gene match. Here the CDR3 reads CASSSQGAVMNTEAFF. CDR3 coding DNA: TGTGCCAGCTCATCGCAGGGGGCGGTCATGAACACTGAAGCTTTCTTT.

The count of this clone is one. This chain joins TRBV9 and TRBJ2-3, with 12 nucleotides matching TRBD2. CDR1 is SGDLS and CDR2 is YYNGEE in the germline V gene. With 4 bases clipped from V and 8 bases from J, the junction kept 8 bases outside the gene matches. This CDR3 region has 15 residues. CDR3 DNA sequence: TGTGCCAGCAGCAAGGATCTAGCGGGGGGGGGTACGCAGTATTTT. Translation: CASSKDLAGGGTQYF.

This chain uses TRBV18 with TRBJ2-5; possible D gene TRBD1, 5 bases. Germline V CDR1 and CDR2: KGHSH, LQKENI. This CDR3 has 15 residues. Trimming shortened V by 1 base and J by 1 base, and 10 bases separated the two germline ends. CDR3 amino acids: CASSPRTNSQETQYF. CDR3 nucleotide sequence: TGTGCCAGCTCACCACGGACAAACAGCCAAGAGACCCAGTACTTC.

J is TRBJ1-2 and V is TRBV7-2; 7 positions agree with TRBD1. The CDR3 has 12 amino acids. After removal of 4 bases from V and 9 bases from J, the junction contained 5 bases not matched to a gene. Germline V CDR1 and CDR2: SGHTA, FQGNSA. For the CDR3, the DNA is TGTGCCAGCAGCTCGCAACAGGGGAGCTACACCTTC. Translating gives CASSSQQGSYTF.

This sequence joins TRBV2 and TRBJ1-1; D is possibly TRBD1 (5 bases). Trimming removed 7 bases from V and 6 bases from J, with 12 bases in between. Germline CDR1 reads SNHLY; CDR2 reads FYNNEI. This CDR3 comprises 12 residues. The CDR3 loop is CASNQGSPEAFF. The CDR3 nucleotides read TGTGCCAGCAATCAGGGTTCCCCTGAAGCTTTCTTT.

The genes are TRBV2 and TRBJ2-5, with D unclear. V was trimmed by 4 bases and J by 7 bases, leaving 7 bases between them. Per germline, CDR1 SNHLY and CDR2 FYNNEI. This CDR3 contains 11 residues. CDR3 DNA sequence: TGTGCCAGCAGTGCATGGGGGACCCAGTACTTC. This sequence encodes CASSAWGTQYF.

The chain combines TRBV7-6 with TRBJ2-7; D uncertain. This CDR3 has 13 amino acids. Deletions cut 6 bases from V and 5 bases from J, with 14 bases between. Looked up from germline, CDR1 is SGHVS and CDR2 is FNYEAQ. CDR3 bases: TGTGCCAGCAGAACTTATCACAGTAACGAGCAGTACTTC. This translates into CASRTYHSNEQYF. Drawing the rest from reference TRBV7-6 and TRBJ2-7, the complete variable domain is GAGVSQSPRYKVTKRGQDVALRCDPISGHVSLYWYRQALGQGPEFLTYFNYEAQQDKSGLPNDRFSAERPEGSISTLTIQRTEQRDSAMYRCASRTYHSNEQYFGPGTRLTVT.

This sequence joins TRBV5-5 and TRBJ2-7; 11 positions agree with TRBD1. J gave up 5 bases and V 3 bases, and 13 bases lay outside the gene matches. Germline V gene lookup returns CDR1 SGHKS and CDR2 YYEKEE (reference sequence). CDR3 length: 17 amino acids. The CDR3 nucleotides are TGTGCCAGCAGCTCCATGAAACGGACAGGGGGCCAGGACGAGCAGTACTTC. Translating it yields CASSSMKRTGGQDEQYF. Combining the CDR3 with reference TRBV5-5 and TRBJ2-7 gives the whole variable domain DAGVTQSPTHLIKTRGQQVTLRCSPISGHKSVSWYQQVLGQGPQFIFQYYEKEERGRGNFPDRFSARQFPNYSSELNVNALLLGDSALYLCASSSMKRTGGQDEQYFGPGTRLTVT.

The chain couples TRBV5-4 to TRBJ2-1, with TRBD2 as a possible D gene (6 bases). The germline gives CDR1 SGHNT, CDR2 YYREEE (reference sequence). The V gene lost 0 bases and the J gene lost 5 bases, with 9 bases spanning the gap. This CDR3 spans 14 amino acids. The DNA of the CDR3 is TGTGCCAGCAGCTTGGTGGCTAGCGACAATGAGCAGTTCTTC. Its translation: CASSLVASDNEQFF. Combining the CDR3 with reference TRBV5-4 and TRBJ2-1 gives the whole variable domain ETGVTQSPTHLIKTRGQQVTLRCSSQSGHNTVSWYQQALGQGPQFIFQYYREEENGRGNFPPRFSGLQFPNYSSELNVNALELDDSALYLCASSLVASDNEQFFGPGTRLTVL.

This chain uses TRBV7-2 with TRBJ2-1; D is unclear. Germline V CDR1 and CDR2: SGHTA, FQGNSA. Trimming took off 2 bases at V and 4 bases at J, with 3 bases between the two ends. The CDR3 sequence is 12 residues long. CDR3 sequence: CASSLLYNEQFF. In nucleotides, the CDR3 is TGTGCCAGCAGCTTATTATACAATGAGCAGTTCTTC.

V and J are TRBV15 and TRBJ2-3; 9 bases are a match to TRBD1. The CDR3 consists of 14 residues. Trimming at V came to 5 bases and at J to 6 bases, leaving 6 bases not matched to a gene. Germline values: CDR1 LNHNV, CDR2 YYDKDF (reference sequence). The CDR3 loop is CATSAQGAADTQYF. The CDR3 coding sequence is TGTGCCACCAGCGCACAGGGGGCTGCGGATACGCAGTATTTT.

This rearrangement joins TRBV18 to TRBJ2-3, with D possibly being TRBD1 or TRBD2 (5 bases each). This CDR3 has 14 amino acids. The germline V gene encodes CDR1 KGHSH and CDR2 LQKENI. V lost 6 bases to trimming and J lost 7 bases, with 17 bases between them. As DNA, the CDR3 is TGTGCCAGCTCCCAGGATTTCGGGGCGCATACGCAGTATTTT. Translated: CASSQDFGAHTQYF.

This sequence joins TRBV19 and TRBJ2-1, with 8 bases matching TRBD1. V shed 6 bases and J 10 bases; nucleotides not matched to a gene: 14. The CDR3 spans 15 residues. CDR1 is LNHDA and CDR2 is SQIVND in the germline V gene (reference sequence). In DNA form, the CDR3 reads TGTGCCAGTAGGTTGGCAGGGGGCTCAGAGGGGGAGCAGTTCTTC. Its translation: CASRLAGGSEGEQFF.

The chain combines TRBV28 with TRBJ2-4, with TRBD1 matching 10 bases. Trimming at V came to 2 bases and at J to 4 bases, leaving 17 bases not matched to a gene. The CDR3 is 20 residues long. Germline V lookup: CDR1 MDHEN, CDR2 SYDVKM. The CDR3 spells CASSLEGTGQGLRRKNIQYF. The DNA of the CDR3 is TGTGCCAGCAGTTTAGAGGGGACGGGACAGGGGCTAAGGAGGAAAAACATTCAGTACTTC.

This chain joins TRBV18 and TRBJ1-5; D gene unclear. The germline V and J ends were trimmed by 2 bases and 2 bases, with 7 bases remaining between them. CDR1 is KGHSH, CDR2 LQKENI, per germline. The CDR3 runs to 14 residues. CDR3 in DNA: TGTGCCAGCTCACCAACAGTAGGCAATCAGCCCCAGCATTTT. Its protein is CASSPTVGNQPQHF.

CDR3 in amino acids: CASSPDLGHSYEAFF. The CDR3 DNA reads TGTGCCAGCAGCCCGGACCTGGGACATTCGTACGAAGCTTTCTTT. The rearrangement joins TRBV5-8 to TRBJ1-1; D perhaps matches TRBD1 (6 bases). Trimming removed 4 bases from V and 8 bases from J, with 21 bases in between. CDR1 SGHTS and CDR2 YDEGEE come from the germline V gene. CDR3 length: 15 amino acids.

This chain connects TRBV29-1 to TRBJ2-1, with 9 bases matching TRBD2. J lost 1 base, V lost 2 bases, and 3 bases had no gene match. The V gene's germline CDR1 is SQVTM and CDR2 ANQGSEA. This CDR3 is 15 amino acids long. As DNA, the CDR3 is TGCAGCGTTGAACCGCGGGAGGGGTCCTACAATGAGCAGTTCTTC. Amino acid sequence: CSVEPREGSYNEQFF.

The rearrangement joins TRBV11-2 to TRBJ1-1; 10 bases line up with TRBD1. V shed 3 bases, J shed 1 base, and the junction held 8 bases outside the gene matches. Germline CDR1 is SGHAT and CDR2 is FQNNGV. The CDR3 contains 17 residues. This chain's CDR3 is CASSFRGTGDKNTEAFF. For the CDR3, the DNA is TGTGCCAGCAGCTTTAGGGGGACAGGGGACAAGAACACTGAAGCTTTCTTT.